This TCR beta chain was found in a study of blood T cell repertoires in COVID-19 (dated by TCRdb to the early 2020s). For the wider study: The collaborator samples originated in the United States, Italy and Spain and spanned the acute and convalescent phases of COVID-19. The repertoires were made available in a free public database intended to serve as a resource for research on the immune response to SARS-CoV-2. HLA class I and class II types, where available, came from metadata supplied by the sample provider rather than from assay-based typing. Samples were obtained from the ongoing ImmuneRACE study (first 160 participants) and from 1,254 subjects provided by 6 global collaborators. The dataset comprised deeply sampled blood TCRbeta repertoires from subjects exposed to, actively infected with, or recovered from COVID-19. The material from the prospective study consisted of cDNA or gDNA derived from T cells, B-cell-depleted T cells, or PBMCs. The sample metadata nearly always contained a de-identified subject ID, COVID-19 status, age in years and sex. Beyond this particular receptor, the publication reports: How much clinical and demographic metadata was included differed by source and by participant, and the metadata was provided uncurated.

TCRbeta CDR3 regions were amplified from genomic DNA using the immunoSEQ Assay, a bias-controlled multiplex PCR. Processing in the source paper ran as follows. Nucleated cell counts per sample were estimated from amplification of reference gene primers within the assay. Sequence reads were collapsed and filtered to measure the absolute abundance of every unique TCRbeta CDR3 rearrangement. For each sample, productive Simpson clonality was calculated as the square root of Simpson's diversity index over productive rearrangements. TCRdb retrieved this table from immuneACCESS and kept in-frame rearrangements only. Not all clones are present; in checked studies, unresolved V genes account for under half, and no reason is known for the remainder. The DNA gave D and trimming, while V, J and clone size come from that table. The sample includes 250,000 or so clones, with 82% observed a single time. The leading ten clones occupy approximately 4.5% of the sample.

The CDR3 has 16 amino acids, counting the end cysteine and phenylalanine. The sequence is cut down to CDR3 DNA, 48 bases in frame from base 1. V and J are trimmed by 0 bases and 7 bases, and the gene matches miss 8 bases of the junction. The germline V gene provides CDR1 WSHSY and CDR2 SAAADI. Collaborating institutions collected whole blood in K2EDTA tubes following their own protocols. Collaborator samples were shipped for TCRbeta analysis as frozen whole blood, isolated PBMCs, or DNA extracted from either sample type. Points on this clone: The specificity of this receptor is unknown. No per-base quality is available; no much larger clone lies one base away.

The chain couples TRBV10-2 to TRBJ1-5, and 8 bases in between align with TRBD1. The sequence was obtained from a woman aged 65 to 85 with acute or convalescent COVID-19. The source material was peripheral blood. The DNA is TGCGCCAGCAGTGAGTCGAGGACAGGGAATGGACAGCCCCAGCATTTT. Its protein reads: CASSESRTGNGQPQHF.